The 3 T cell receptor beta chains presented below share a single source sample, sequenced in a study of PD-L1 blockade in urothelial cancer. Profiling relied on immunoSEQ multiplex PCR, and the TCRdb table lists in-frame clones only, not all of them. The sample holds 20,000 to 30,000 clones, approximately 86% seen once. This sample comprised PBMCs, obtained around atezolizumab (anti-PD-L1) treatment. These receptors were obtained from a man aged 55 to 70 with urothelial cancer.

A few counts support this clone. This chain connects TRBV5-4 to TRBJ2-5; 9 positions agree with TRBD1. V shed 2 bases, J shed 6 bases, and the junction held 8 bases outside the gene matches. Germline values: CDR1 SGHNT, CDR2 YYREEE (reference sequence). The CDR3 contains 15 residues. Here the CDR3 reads CASSLYGQGKKTQYF. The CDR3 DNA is TGTGCCAGCAGCTTATATGGACAGGGGAAGAAGACCCAGTACTTC.

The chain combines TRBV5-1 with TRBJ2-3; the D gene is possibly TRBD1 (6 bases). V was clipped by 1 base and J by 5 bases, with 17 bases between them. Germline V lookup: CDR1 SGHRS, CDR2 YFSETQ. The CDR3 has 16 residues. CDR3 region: CASSLTMQGKVDTQYF. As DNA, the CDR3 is TGCGCCAGCAGCTTGACCATGCAGGGGAAGGTAGATACGCAGTATTTT. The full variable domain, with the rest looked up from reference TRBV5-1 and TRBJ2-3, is KAGVTQTPRYLIKTRGQQVTLSCSPISGHRSVSWYQQTPGQGLQFLFEYFSETQRNKGNFPGRFSGRQFSNSRSEMNVSTLELGDSALYLCASSLTMQGKVDTQYFGPGTRLTVL.

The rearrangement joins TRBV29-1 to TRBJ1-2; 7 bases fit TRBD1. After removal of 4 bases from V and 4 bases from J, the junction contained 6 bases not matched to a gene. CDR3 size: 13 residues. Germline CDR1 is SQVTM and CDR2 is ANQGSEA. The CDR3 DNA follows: TGCAGCGTTGCAGGGGGTCAGTTCTATGGCTACACCTTC. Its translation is CSVAGGQFYGYTF.